Presented here are 10 T cell receptor beta chains from one specimen sequenced in a study of blood T cells in healthy people across ages. The second PCR ran about 6 to 11 cycles with a sample-barcoded 5' primer and J-beta primers. TCRdb redid the calling of the 5' RACE reads with MiXCR, one entry per CDR3 protein. The sample carries 1.5 million or so distinct CDR3 sequences, about 42% recorded once. Material: blood. These receptors came from a woman aged 18-29 years in good health.

This clonotype showed up just a few times. The V and J genes are TRBV7-2 and TRBJ2-7; a weak D match, TRBD1 (6 bases). This CDR3 is built from 12 residues. From germline, CDR1 is SGHTA and CDR2 FQGNSA. Deletions cut 6 bases from V and 6 bases from J, with 12 bases between. The CDR3 DNA reads TGTGCCAGCAGTGGGCAGGGGAGCGAGCAGTACTTC. Translated, it gives CASSGQGSEQYF.

This clonotype showed up just a few times. The chain combines TRBV9 with TRBJ2-5; TRBD1 matches at 11 bases. V lost 0 bases and J lost 5; bases outside the gene matches: 6. Germline V CDR1 and CDR2: SGDLS, YYNGEE. The CDR3 loop spans 16 amino acids. The CDR3: CASSVGGQGARETQYF. CDR3 nucleotides: TGTGCCAGCAGCGTAGGTGGACAGGGGGCGCGGGAGACCCAGTACTTC.

This chain uses TRBV6-5 with TRBJ2-2; no clear D gene. This CDR3 comprises 18 residues. Germline V CDR1 and CDR2: MNHEY, SVGAGI. The V end lost 2 bases, the J end lost 4 bases, and 20 bases lay between the germline ends. The CDR3 DNA reads TGTGCCAGCAGTTACGAGATTCCGGCCTCCCGAGGCACCGGGGAGCTGTTTTTT. Its protein is CASSYEIPASRGTGELFF.

The V and J genes are TRBV9 and TRBJ1-1, with D maybe TRBD1 (5 bases). The CDR3 spans 14 residues. The V and J ends lost 0 bases and 5 bases respectively, with 11 bases between them. Germline CDR1 and CDR2: SGDLS and YYNGEE. CDR3 in amino acids: CASSVVGTWTEAFF. DNA of the CDR3: TGTGCCAGCAGCGTAGTAGGGACCTGGACTGAAGCTTTCTTT.

The CDR3 DNA reads as TGCAGTGCTAGAGATAGCTACTTTAGCTCCTACGAGCAGTACTTC. Encoded protein: CSARDSYFSSYEQYF. The chain carries TRBV20-1 and TRBJ2-7; D gene uncertain. The V and J ends lost 0 bases and 0 bases respectively, with 12 bases between them. The CDR3 runs to 15 residues. Germline V gene data show CDR1 as DFQATT and CDR2 as SNEGSKA (reference sequence).

The CDR3 spells CASSPTRGANQPQHF. The DNA of the CDR3 is TGTGCCAGCAGTCCCACTAGGGGGGCGAATCAGCCCCAGCATTTT. V and J are TRBV12-3 or TRBV12-4 and TRBJ1-5, with D possibly being TRBD1 (6 bases). Trimming stripped 5 bases from V and 4 bases from J, with 15 bases between. The CDR3 is made up of 15 amino acids.

The chain links TRBV7-2 to TRBJ2-7, with TRBD2 matching over 7 bases. V lost 5 bases, J lost 2 bases, and 6 bases stayed unmatched. The CDR3 length is 14 residues. Germline CDR1 reads SGHTA; CDR2 reads FQGNSA. CDR3 DNA: TGTGCCAGCAGCGCCAGCGGGACGACCTACGAGCAGTACTTC. This translates into CASSASGTTYEQYF.

The rearrangement links TRBV6-1 to TRBJ1-4; D is ambiguous. V was cut by 5 bases and J by 10 bases, with 17 bases left in between. Germline V gives CDR1 MNHNS, CDR2 SASEGT. The CDR3 covers 14 residues. CDR3 amino acids: CASSSPGRGGKLFF. CDR3 DNA: TGTGCCAGCAGTTCCCCCGGCCGAGGTGGAAAACTGTTTTTT.

The chain couples TRBV20-1 to TRBJ2-5, with 7 bases lining up with TRBD2. Germline-derived CDR1 and CDR2 are DFQATT and SNEGSKA (reference sequence). This CDR3 region has 14 residues. After removal of 6 bases from V and 11 bases from J, the junction contained 18 bases not matched to a gene. This chain's CDR3 is CSAPDKRGLNEQYF. CDR3 coding DNA: TGCAGTGCCCCGGACAAGCGGGGACTAAATGAGCAGTACTTC.

The rearrangement uses TRBV6-2 or TRBV6-3 and TRBJ2-2; 7 nucleotides align to TRBD2. V shed 8 bases, J shed 0 bases, and the junction held 3 bases outside the gene matches. CDR3 length: 14 amino acids. The germline CDR1 and CDR2 sequences are MNHEY and SVGEGT. The CDR3 sequence: CASHSGTNTGELFF. As DNA, the CDR3 is TGTGCCAGCCACAGCGGGACGAACACCGGGGAGCTGTTTTTT.